The present T cell receptor beta chain was sequenced within a study of lymphopenia after photon versus proton radiotherapy. Study-wide points: Post-nadir diversity loss with photons came from oligoclonal expansion, particularly CD8+ Temra cells. Larger post-nadir TCR diversity loss correlated inversely with survival in deceased patients. Under photons, naive T cells and diversity fell while effector/memory populations rose. Authors raise, but do not show, better survival with proton therapy.

On this clone: Its target is not known.

This CDR3 contains 14 residues. Trimming pared 2 bases from V and 8 bases from J, leaving 15 bases between. Germline-derived CDR1 and CDR2 are KGHSH and LQKENI. The repertoire was sequenced with immunoSEQ multiplex PCR; TCRdb's copy has only in-frame clones and lacks some. The table includes 77,000 or so clones, around 80% detected once. The V and J genes are TRBV18 and TRBJ1-2; D gene ambiguous. The material was peripheral blood, obtained from a patient treated with proton-based radiotherapy. The clonotype comes from a man in his sixties with pancreatic cancer. For the CDR3, the DNA is TGTGCCAGCTCACCAGTTGGCGCCCCAGGAGGCTACACCTTC. Encoded protein: CASSPVGAPGGYTF.